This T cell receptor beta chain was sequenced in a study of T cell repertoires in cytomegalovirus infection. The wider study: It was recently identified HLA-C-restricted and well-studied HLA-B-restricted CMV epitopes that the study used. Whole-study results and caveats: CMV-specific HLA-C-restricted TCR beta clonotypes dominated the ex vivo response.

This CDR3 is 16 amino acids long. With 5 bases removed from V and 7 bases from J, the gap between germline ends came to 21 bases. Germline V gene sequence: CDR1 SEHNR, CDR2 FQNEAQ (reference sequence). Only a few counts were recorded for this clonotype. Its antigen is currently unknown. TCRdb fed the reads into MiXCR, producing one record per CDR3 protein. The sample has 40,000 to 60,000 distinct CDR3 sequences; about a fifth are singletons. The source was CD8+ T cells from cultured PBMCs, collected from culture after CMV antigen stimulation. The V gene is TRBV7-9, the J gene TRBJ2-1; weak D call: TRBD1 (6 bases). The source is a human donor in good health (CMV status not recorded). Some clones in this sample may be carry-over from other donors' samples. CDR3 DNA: TGTGCCAGCAGCCTTTCACAAACAGGGACGAGAAATGAGCAGTTCTTC. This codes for CASSLSQTGTRNEQFF.